This note documents a single TCR beta chain sequence. This sample also contains other DNA sequences that code for the same CDR3. Libraries were prepared by immunoSEQ multiplex PCR; TCRdb keeps only in-frame clonotypes and omits some of them. The profile covers about 51,000 clones, with roughly three quarters appearing a single time and 7.5% to 9.5% taken by the ten largest. After removal of 0 bases from V and 5 bases from J, the junction contained 3 bases not matched to a gene. The CDR3 consists of 15 residues. Germline lookup yields CDR1 LGHNA and CDR2 YSLEER. Focal radiation plus CTLA-4 blockade with ipilimumab was given to patients with chemo-refractory metastatic non-small-cell lung cancer. This record belongs to a study of radiotherapy plus CTLA-4 blockade in lung cancer.

Sequenced here: peripheral blood, sampled from a patient treated with radiotherapy plus ipilimumab. This clonotype was sampled from a human donor with non-small cell lung cancer who had a complete response to radiotherapy plus ipilimumab. The chain uses TRBV4-3 and TRBJ2-1; 8 bases are shared with TRBD2. The CDR3 DNA sequence: TGCGCCAGCAGCCAAGATACACTAGCGGACAATGAGCAGTTCTTC. This codes for CASSQDTLADNEQFF.